This T cell receptor beta chain is drawn from a study of T cells in Graves' hyperthyroidism and ophthalmopathy. Patients were aged 18 to 65, had disease duration under 2 months, and had newly diagnosed hyperthyroidism. Blood was sampled at initial diagnosis of hyperthyroidism, prior to onset of any ophthalmopathy symptoms. TCR beta CDR3 region amplification was performed from RNA transcripts. Carried out on the TCR CDR3, a first-round RT-PCR used the HTBI primer set. TCRdb re-called the multiplex PCR reads through MiXCR, storing one row per CDR3 protein. The sample has fewer than 300,000 distinct CDR3 sequences, nearly 15% seen once. With regard to this clonotype: Its matching antigen is unknown.

Study-wide results and caveats: By a 13 V-J model, ophthalmopathy was set apart from stable hyperthyroidism.

The source of this sequence is a woman aged 45-60 years with Graves' hyperthyroidism that later progressed to Graves' ophthalmopathy. The specimen was blood.

Written as DNA, the CDR3 is TGTGCCAGCAGTGGGACGGACAGGCCCATCTCTGGAAACACCATATATTTT. Translating gives CASSGTDRPISGNTIYF. The chain uses TRBV27 and TRBJ1-3; 7 positions agree with TRBD1. The CDR3 runs 17 residues. From germline, CDR1 is MNHEY and CDR2 SMNVEV (reference sequence). The J segment lost 0 bases and the V segment lost 5 bases, leaving 10 bases of the junction unmatched.